This T cell receptor beta chain was sequenced during a study of STAT5B mutations in CD4+ large granular lymphocyte leukemia. The study, taken as a whole, reports: Main leukemic clonotypes were patient-specific, but approximately 25% appeared at low frequency elsewhere. Compared with healthy controls (2/35), patient top clones favored TRBV06 (8/27).

Sequencing was at survey level. TCRdb keeps only in-frame clones here, not all; method: immunoSEQ multiplex PCR. The table lists about 45,000 clones, 80% to 90% of them singletons. Trimming left V 0 bases short and J 3 bases short, with 8 bases between. This CDR3 is built from 14 residues. Germline V gene sequence: CDR1 SGHNT, CDR2 YYREEE (reference sequence). Comment on this clone: The antigen remains undetermined.

The sample consisted of CD4+ T cells from blood buffy coats. This chain uses TRBV5-4 with TRBJ2-3; D is unresolved. The sequence derives from a human donor in good health. CDR3 DNA: TGTGCCAGCAGCTTGGAATTCGAAACAGATACGCAGTATTTT. It codes for CASSLEFETDTQYF.